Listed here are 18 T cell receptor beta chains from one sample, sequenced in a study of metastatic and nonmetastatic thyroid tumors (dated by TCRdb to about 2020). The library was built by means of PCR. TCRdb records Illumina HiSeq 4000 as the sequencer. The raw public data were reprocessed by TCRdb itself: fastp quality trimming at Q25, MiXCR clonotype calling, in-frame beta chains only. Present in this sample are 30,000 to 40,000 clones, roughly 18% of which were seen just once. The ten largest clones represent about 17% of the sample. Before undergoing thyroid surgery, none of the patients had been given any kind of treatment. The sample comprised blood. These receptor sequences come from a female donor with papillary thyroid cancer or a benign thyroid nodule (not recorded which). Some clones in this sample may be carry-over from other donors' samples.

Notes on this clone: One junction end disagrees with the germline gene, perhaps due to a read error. CDR3 DNA: TGCATTGCTAGAGATCCCCTAGGTGGCCTGGGAAACACCATATATTTT. It translates to CIARDPLGGLGNTIYF. The genes are TRBV20-1 and TRBJ1-3; unclear D gene. CDR3 length: 16 residues. Germline CDR1 is DFQATT and CDR2 is SNEGSKA (reference sequence).

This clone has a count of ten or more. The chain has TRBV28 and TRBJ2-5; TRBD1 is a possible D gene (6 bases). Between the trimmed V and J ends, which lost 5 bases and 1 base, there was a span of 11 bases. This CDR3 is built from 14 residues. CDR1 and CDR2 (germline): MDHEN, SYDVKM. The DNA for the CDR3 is TGTGCCAGCAGTACACAGGGTTCCCAAGAGACCCAGTACTTC. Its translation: CASSTQGSQETQYF.

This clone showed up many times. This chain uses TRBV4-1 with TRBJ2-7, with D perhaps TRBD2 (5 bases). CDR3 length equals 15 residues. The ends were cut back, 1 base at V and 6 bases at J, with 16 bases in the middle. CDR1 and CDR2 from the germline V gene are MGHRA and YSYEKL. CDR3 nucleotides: TGCGCCAGCAGCCAAGCCCCCTCCGGTGAGGGCGAGCAGTACTTC. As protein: CASSQAPSGEGEQYF.

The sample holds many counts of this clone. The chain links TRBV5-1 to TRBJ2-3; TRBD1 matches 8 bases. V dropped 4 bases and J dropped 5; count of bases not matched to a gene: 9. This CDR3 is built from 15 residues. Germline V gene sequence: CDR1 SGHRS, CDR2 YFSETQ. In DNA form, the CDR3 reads TGCGCCAGCAGCCCGTCAGGGGGCTCGGGAGATACGCAGTATTTT. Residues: CASSPSGGSGDTQYF.

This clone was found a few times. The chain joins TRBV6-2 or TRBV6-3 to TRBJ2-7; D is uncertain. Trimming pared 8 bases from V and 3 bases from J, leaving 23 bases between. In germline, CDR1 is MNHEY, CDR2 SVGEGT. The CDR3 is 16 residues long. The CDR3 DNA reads TGTGCCAGCCGGGTGGGGTTCCCCCATGTTGTCTACGAGCAGTACTTC. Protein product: CASRVGFPHVVYEQYF.

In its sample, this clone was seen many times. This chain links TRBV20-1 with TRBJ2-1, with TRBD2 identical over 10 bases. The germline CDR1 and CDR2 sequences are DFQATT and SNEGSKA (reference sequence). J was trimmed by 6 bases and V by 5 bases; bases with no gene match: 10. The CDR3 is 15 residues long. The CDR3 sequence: CSAPESGRAGNEQFF. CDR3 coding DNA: TGCAGTGCTCCCGAGAGCGGGAGGGCCGGCAATGAGCAGTTCTTC.

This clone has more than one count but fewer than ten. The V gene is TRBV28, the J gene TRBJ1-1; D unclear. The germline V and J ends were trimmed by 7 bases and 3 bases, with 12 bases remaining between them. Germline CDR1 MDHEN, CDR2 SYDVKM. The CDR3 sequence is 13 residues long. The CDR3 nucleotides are TGTGCCAGCACCCTATTTATATACACTGAAGCTTTCTTT. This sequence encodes CASTLFIYTEAFF.

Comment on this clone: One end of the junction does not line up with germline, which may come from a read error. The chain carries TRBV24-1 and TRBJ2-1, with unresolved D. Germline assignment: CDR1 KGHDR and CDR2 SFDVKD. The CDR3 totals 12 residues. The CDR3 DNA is TGTGCCCCTAACACTGGCTACCATGAGCAGTTCTTC. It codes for CAPNTGYHEQFF.

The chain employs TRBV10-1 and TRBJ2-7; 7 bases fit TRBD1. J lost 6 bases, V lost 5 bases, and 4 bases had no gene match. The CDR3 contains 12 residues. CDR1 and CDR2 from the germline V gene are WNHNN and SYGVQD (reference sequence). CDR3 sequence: CASSNRGGEQYV. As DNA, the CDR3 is TGCGCCAGCAGTAACAGGGGCGGCGAGCAGTACGTC.

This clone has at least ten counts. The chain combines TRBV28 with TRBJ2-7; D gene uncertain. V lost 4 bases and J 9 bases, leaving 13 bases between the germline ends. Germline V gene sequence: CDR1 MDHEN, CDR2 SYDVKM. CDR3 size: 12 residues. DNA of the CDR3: TGTGCCAGCAGTTCCCCTACTACGGTGCAGTACTTC. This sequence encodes CASSSPTTVQYF.

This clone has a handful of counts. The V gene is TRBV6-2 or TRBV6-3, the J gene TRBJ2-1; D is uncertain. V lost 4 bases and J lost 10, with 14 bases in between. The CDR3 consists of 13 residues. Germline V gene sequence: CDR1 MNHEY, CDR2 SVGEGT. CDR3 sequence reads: CASSFGIGSEQFF. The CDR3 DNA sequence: TGTGCCAGCAGTTTTGGGATAGGATCCGAGCAGTTCTTC.

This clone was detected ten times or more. The CDR3 here is CASTSGGYSNQPQHF. CDR3 coding DNA: TGTGCCAGCACCTCAGGGGGTTATAGCAATCAGCCCCAGCATTTT. The chain recombines TRBV5-8 with TRBJ1-5; 7 nucleotides match TRBD1. This CDR3 spans 15 amino acids. The germline V gene encodes CDR1 SGHTS and CDR2 YDEGEE. J was trimmed by 0 bases and V by 6 bases; bases with no gene match: 6.

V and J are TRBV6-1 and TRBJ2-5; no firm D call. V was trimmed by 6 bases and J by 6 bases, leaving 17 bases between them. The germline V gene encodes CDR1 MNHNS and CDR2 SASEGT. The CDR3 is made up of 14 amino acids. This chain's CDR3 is CASSRVTIMKTQYF. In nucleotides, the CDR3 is TGTGCCAGCAGCCGCGTTACTATCATGAAGACCCAGTACTTC.

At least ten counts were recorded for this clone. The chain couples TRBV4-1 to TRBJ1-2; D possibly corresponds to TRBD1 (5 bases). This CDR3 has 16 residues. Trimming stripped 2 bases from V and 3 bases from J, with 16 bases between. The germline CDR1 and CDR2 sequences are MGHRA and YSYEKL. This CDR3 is CASSQRTTQSYYGYTF. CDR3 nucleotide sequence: TGCGCCAGCAGCCAAAGGACAACGCAATCTTACTATGGCTACACCTTC.

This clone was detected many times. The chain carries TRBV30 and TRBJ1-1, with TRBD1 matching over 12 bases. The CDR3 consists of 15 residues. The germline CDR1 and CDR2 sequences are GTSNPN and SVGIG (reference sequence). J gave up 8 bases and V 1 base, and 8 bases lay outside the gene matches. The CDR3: CAWSGTGTGGLEAFF. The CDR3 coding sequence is TGTGCCTGGAGTGGGACCGGGACAGGGGGCCTCGAAGCTTTCTTT.

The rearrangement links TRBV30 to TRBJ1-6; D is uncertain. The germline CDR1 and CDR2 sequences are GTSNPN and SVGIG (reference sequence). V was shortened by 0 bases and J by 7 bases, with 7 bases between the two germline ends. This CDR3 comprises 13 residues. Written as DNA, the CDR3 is TGTGCCTGGAGTGTTTCGGGAAATTCACCCCTCCACTTT. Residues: CAWSVSGNSPLHF.

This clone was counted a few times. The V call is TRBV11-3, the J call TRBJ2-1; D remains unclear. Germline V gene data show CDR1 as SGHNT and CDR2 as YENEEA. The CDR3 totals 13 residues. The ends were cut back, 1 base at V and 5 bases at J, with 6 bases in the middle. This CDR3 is CASSLVANNEQFF. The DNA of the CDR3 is TGTGCCAGCAGCTTAGTAGCAAACAATGAGCAGTTCTTC.

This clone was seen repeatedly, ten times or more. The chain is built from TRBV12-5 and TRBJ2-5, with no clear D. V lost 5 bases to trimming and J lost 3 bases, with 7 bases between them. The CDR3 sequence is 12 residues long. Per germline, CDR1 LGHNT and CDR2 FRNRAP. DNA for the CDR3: TGTGCTAGTGGTCTCCTAGAAGAGACCCAGTACTTC. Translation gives CASGLLEETQYF.